Presented here are 3 T cell receptor beta chains from one specimen sequenced in a study of PD-1 blockade in mismatch repair-deficient tumors. The method was immunoSEQ multiplex PCR; TCRdb's version includes in-frame clones alone and lacks a portion of them. The table has under 95,000 clones, approximately 80% seen once. Here the sequenced sample was peripheral blood, taken 44 weeks after starting pembrolizumab. Source of these receptors: an adult with mismatch repair-deficient cancer.

The chain joins TRBV5-1 to TRBJ2-1; 12 nucleotides align to TRBD2. J lost 5 bases, V lost 4 bases, and 10 bases had no gene match. CDR1 and CDR2 from the germline V gene are SGHRS and YFSETQ. The CDR3 runs to 17 residues. CDR3: CASSMDGTSGPNNEQFF. The DNA for the CDR3 is TGCGCCAGCAGCATGGACGGGACTAGCGGGCCTAACAATGAGCAGTTCTTC.

The genes are TRBV9 and TRBJ1-1, with TRBD1 as a possible D gene (6 bases). Trimming left V 3 bases short and J 4 bases short, with 13 bases between. This CDR3 spans 14 amino acids. Looked up from germline, CDR1 is SGDLS and CDR2 is YYNGEE. Written as DNA, the CDR3 is TGTGCCAGCAGCGGCAGGGGAGCTGGCACTGAAGCTTTCTTT. Translation gives CASSGRGAGTEAFF. Looking up the rest from reference TRBV9 and TRBJ1-1 gives the full variable domain: DSGVTQTPKHLITATGQRVTLRCSPRSGDLSVYWYQQSLDQGLQFLIQYYNGEERAKGNILERFSAQQFPDLHSELNLSSLELGDSALYFCASSGRGAGTEAFFGQGTRLTVV.

Here the CDR3 DNA reads TGTGCCAGCAGCCCACTAGCGGGAGCGTACAATGAGCAGTTCTTC. Amino acid sequence: CASSPLAGAYNEQFF. The rearrangement uses TRBV7-8 and TRBJ2-1, with 11 positions matching TRBD2. The CDR3 loop spans 15 amino acids. CDR1 is SGHVS, CDR2 FQNEAQ, per germline. The trim removed 5 bases at V and 4 bases at J, leaving 4 bases unmatched. The full variable domain, completed using reference TRBV7-8 and TRBJ2-1, is GAGVSQSPRYKVAKRGQDVALRCDPISGHVSLFWYQQALGQGPEFLTYFQNEAQLDKSGLPSDRFFAERPEGSVSTLKIQRTQQEDSAVYLCASSPLAGAYNEQFFGPGTRLTVL.